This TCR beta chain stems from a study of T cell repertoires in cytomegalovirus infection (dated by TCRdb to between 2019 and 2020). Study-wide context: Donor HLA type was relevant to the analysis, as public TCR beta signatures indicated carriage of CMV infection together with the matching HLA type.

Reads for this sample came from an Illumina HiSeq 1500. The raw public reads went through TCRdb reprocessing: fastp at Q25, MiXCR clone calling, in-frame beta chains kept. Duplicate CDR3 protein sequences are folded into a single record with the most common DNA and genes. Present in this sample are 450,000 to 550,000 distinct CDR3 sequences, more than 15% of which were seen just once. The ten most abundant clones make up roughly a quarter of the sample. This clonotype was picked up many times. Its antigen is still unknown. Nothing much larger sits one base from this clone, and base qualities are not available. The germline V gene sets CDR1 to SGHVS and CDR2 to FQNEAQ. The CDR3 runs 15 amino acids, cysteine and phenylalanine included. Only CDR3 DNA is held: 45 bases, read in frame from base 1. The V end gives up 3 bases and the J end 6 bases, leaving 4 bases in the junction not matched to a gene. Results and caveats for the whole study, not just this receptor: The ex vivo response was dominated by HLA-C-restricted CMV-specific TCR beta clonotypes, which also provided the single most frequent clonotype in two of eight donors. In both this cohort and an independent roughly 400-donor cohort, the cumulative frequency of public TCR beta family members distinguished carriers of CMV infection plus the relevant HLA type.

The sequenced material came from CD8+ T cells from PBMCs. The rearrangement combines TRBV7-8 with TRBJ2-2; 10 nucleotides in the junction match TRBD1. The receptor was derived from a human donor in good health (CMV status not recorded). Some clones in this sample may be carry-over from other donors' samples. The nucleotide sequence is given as TGTGCCAGCAGCTTGGACAGGGGGAAGTCCGGGGAGCTGTTTTTT. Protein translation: CASSLDRGKSGELFF.